The clone carrying this T cell receptor beta chain was seen at least ten times. Its antigen remains unidentified. V lost 4 bases and J 3 bases, leaving 16 bases between the germline ends. CDR1 SEHNR and CDR2 FQNEAQ come from the germline V gene (reference sequence). The CDR3 spans 16 residues. The sample originates from a study of read filtering for tumor transcriptome and immune sequencing. For the study at large: Transcriptome libraries were built from DNase-treated RNA.

Bone marrow was sampled from every patient at the time of active disease. Regarding the study as a whole: About 81.9% of IR-seq clonotypes had one read, totaling about 3.5% of reads; RNA-seq: roughly 76% and 46%.

From approximately 430 ng of RNA, a library with molecular barcoded alpha/delta and beta/gamma adaptors was made. TCRdb ran MiXCR on the reads and lists one entry per CDR3 protein. The repertoire holds some 140,000 distinct CDR3 sequences, under 15% seen once, with under 9% in the top ten. The sequence was collected from a donor at least 40 years old with multiple myeloma. V and J are TRBV7-9 and TRBJ2-4; D is possibly TRBD2 (5 bases). Sequences were obtained from a population of CD138-negative cells sorted from bone marrow. The CDR3 spells CASSSQLLVSKNIQYF. The CDR3 region has the DNA TGTGCCAGCAGCTCCCAACTACTAGTTAGCAAAAACATTCAGTACTTC.